This entry concerns a single T cell receptor beta chain. The data are from a study of blood T cell repertoires in COVID-19. Across the study: There were acute and convalescent COVID-19 samples, and they came from the United States, Italy and Spain.

Germline CDR1 SGHTA, CDR2 FQGTGA. Deletions cut 0 bases from V and 13 bases from J, with 10 bases between. The CDR3 sequence is 13 residues long. Only in-frame clones appear in the TCRdb table, and some are missing; sequencing was by immunoSEQ multiplex PCR. In the table there are just over 40,000 clones, 70% to 85% of which are singletons. The sample taken for sequencing was peripheral blood. The sequence came from a woman aged 55 to 70 with acute or convalescent COVID-19. The V gene is TRBV7-3, the J gene TRBJ1-6, with D tentatively TRBD1 (5 bases). The CDR3: CASSLTRDFPLHF. The CDR3 coding sequence is TGTGCCAGCAGCTTAACTCGGGACTTTCCCCTCCACTTT.